This entry describes one TCR beta chain. TCRdb keeps only in-frame clones here, not all; method: immunoSEQ multiplex PCR. The repertoire includes about 1,500,000 clones, around 97% of them detected once, and approximately 1.1% sits in the top ten. The sample belongs to a study of shared clonotypes between healthy human individuals. Per germline, CDR1 SGHTA and CDR2 FQGNSA. Trimming removed 5 bases at V and 5 bases at J, with 9 bases between. CDR3 length: 13 residues. J is TRBJ2-2 and V is TRBV7-2; D unresolved. Material: naive CD4+ T cells sorted from blood. Specified subset: CD45RA+ positively selected. This clonotype was sampled from a young man in good health. CDR3 sequence (DNA): TGTGCCAGCAGCACCACAGTGACCGGGGAGCTGTTTTTT. The encoded protein is CASSTTVTGELFF. The full variable domain, its missing parts supplied by reference TRBV7-2 and TRBJ2-2, is GAGVSQSPSNKVTEKGKDVELRCDPISGHTALYWYRQSLGQGLEFLIYFQGNSAPDKSGLPSDRFSAERTGGSVSTLTIQRTQQEDSAVYLCASSTTVTGELFFGEGSRLTVL.